This TCR beta chain is from a study of shared clonotypes between healthy human individuals. A split of CD4+ cells into CD45RA+ naive and CD45RA-negative memory subsets was performed. Produced via immunoSEQ multiplex PCR; TCRdb's table is partial and in-frame only. The sample includes roughly 1,100,000 clones, roughly 80% seen only once; the top ten take less than 1.5%. Sequences were obtained from memory CD4+ T cells sorted from blood. Subset given: CD45RA-negative fraction. This receptor was taken from a man aged 18-30 years in good health.

The CDR3 nucleotides are TGCGCCAGCAGAGCGACTAGCGCGTTCACCGGGGAGCTGTTTTTT. Translated, it gives CASRATSAFTGELFF. The chain employs TRBV5-1 and TRBJ2-2, with 8 bases fitting TRBD2. This CDR3 contains 15 residues. Germline-derived CDR1 and CDR2 are SGHRS and YFSETQ. V was clipped by 5 bases and J by 4 bases; unmatched bases: 7.